A single sample is the source of the 24 T cell receptor beta chains below, sequenced in a study of shared clonotypes between healthy human individuals. Measured with immunoSEQ multiplex PCR; TCRdb has only the in-frame clones, and not every one. Of 850,000 to 1,200,000 clones listed, more than 60% were seen once; the top ten hold approximately 1.5%. The sequencing input was memory CD4+ T cells sorted from blood. This sample's subset: CD45RA-negative fraction. The source of these receptors is a young man in good health.

The CDR3, as DNA: TGCAGCGTTGGGGCTAGCGGAAACACAGATACGCAGTATTTT. Translating gives CSVGASGNTDTQYF. The rearrangement links TRBV29-1 to TRBJ2-3; TRBD2 matches 7 bases. CDR1 and CDR2 from the germline V gene are SQVTM and ANQGSEA. This CDR3 region has 14 residues. V shed 4 bases and J 2 bases; nucleotides not matched to a gene: 6.

This clone was counted once. This sample includes further DNA sequences coding for the same CDR3. The gene calls are TRBV7-2 and TRBJ2-2, with TRBD1 matching 9 bases. The V and J ends lost 5 bases and 3 bases, in that order; junction bases with no gene match: 4. The CDR3 has 15 residues. Looked up from germline, CDR1 is SGHTA and CDR2 is FQGNSA. CDR3 DNA: TGTGCCAGCAGCCCCGGACAGGGGTACACCGGGGAGCTGTTTTTT. It specifies CASSPGQGYTGELFF.

The chain has TRBV7-9 and TRBJ2-3; D unresolved. V gave up 2 bases and J gave up 5 bases, with 8 bases separating them. CDR1 and CDR2 (germline): SEHNR, FQNEAQ (reference sequence). This CDR3 comprises 13 residues. The CDR3: CASSLSWGDTQYF. In nucleotides, the CDR3 is TGTGCCAGCAGCTTAAGTTGGGGAGATACGCAGTATTTT. Full variable domain (rest looked up from reference TRBV7-9 and TRBJ2-3): DTGVSQNPRHKITKRGQNVTFRCDPISEHNRLYWYRQTLGQGPEFLTYFQNEAQLEKSRLLSDRFSAERPKGSFSTLEIQRTEQGDSAMYLCASSLSWGDTQYFGPGTRLTVL.

This clone has a handful of counts. The chain links TRBV5-8 to TRBJ1-5, with D possibly matching TRBD1 (5 bases). Germline V lookup: CDR1 SGHTS, CDR2 YDEGEE. The CDR3 is made up of 13 amino acids. The ends were cut back, 1 base at V and 7 bases at J, with 9 bases in the middle. CDR3 residues: CASSLLGGQPQHF. In DNA form, the CDR3 reads TGTGCCAGCAGCTTGCTGGGGGGACAGCCCCAGCATTTT.

The sample holds many counts of this clone. V usage is TRBV7-9 and J usage is TRBJ2-1; 10 bases are shared with TRBD2. The CDR3 length is 15 residues. V shed 2 bases and J 8 bases; nucleotides not matched to a gene: 6. The V gene's germline CDR1 is SEHNR and CDR2 FQNEAQ (reference sequence). The CDR3 is CASSLRAGGRDEQFF. The CDR3 DNA sequence: TGTGCCAGCAGCTTACGAGCGGGGGGGCGTGATGAGCAGTTCTTC.

The chain is built from TRBV7-9 and TRBJ1-1; a possible D gene is TRBD1 (5 bases). From germline, CDR1 is SEHNR and CDR2 FQNEAQ (reference sequence). The CDR3 covers 14 residues. V was pared by 5 bases and J by 5 bases, with 15 bases between. The CDR3 coding sequence is TGTGCCAGCAGCCCCCGGGGGATTGGGACTGAAGCTTTCTTT. It encodes CASSPRGIGTEAFF. The variable domain in full, with the rest retrieved from reference TRBV7-9 and TRBJ1-1, is DTGVSQNPRHKITKRGQNVTFRCDPISEHNRLYWYRQTLGQGPEFLTYFQNEAQLEKSRLLSDRFSAERPKGSFSTLEIQRTEQGDSAMYLCASSPRGIGTEAFFGQGTRLTVV.

The gene calls are TRBV7-2 and TRBJ1-1, with 7 bases matching TRBD1. The junction had 5 bases not matched to a gene; V was cut back by 0 bases and J by 4 bases. Germline V gives CDR1 SGHTA, CDR2 FQGNSA. CDR3 length: 15 residues. The CDR3 protein is CASSLAVDRPTEAFF. CDR3 in DNA: TGTGCCAGCAGCTTAGCCGTGGACAGGCCCACTGAAGCTTTCTTT.

This clone was seen only a few times. This chain links TRBV5-6 with TRBJ2-7, with D perhaps matching TRBD2 (5 bases). Trimming removed 2 bases from V and 0 bases from J, with 15 bases in between. CDR3 length equals 16 residues. The V gene's germline CDR1 is SGHDT and CDR2 YYEEEE. Here the CDR3 reads CASSLESRASSYEQYF. The CDR3, as DNA: TGTGCCAGCAGCTTAGAATCGCGGGCTAGCTCCTACGAGCAGTACTTC.

As regards this clone: The sample holds other DNA sequences that translate to the same CDR3. V and J are TRBV7-2 and TRBJ2-7, with 7 nucleotides matching TRBD1. Germline CDR1 is SGHTA and CDR2 is FQGNSA. The CDR3 totals 13 residues. J gave up 4 bases and V 4 bases, and 4 bases lay outside the gene matches. The CDR3, as DNA: TGTGCCAGCAGCTCCCGGACAGGATACGAGCAGTACTTC. It specifies CASSSRTGYEQYF.

A few counts support this clone. The chain recombines TRBV28 with TRBJ1-5; D possibly corresponds to TRBD1 (5 bases). The CDR3 sequence is 16 residues long. Germline CDR1 MDHEN, CDR2 SYDVKM. The V gene lost 4 bases and the J gene lost 1 base, with 14 bases spanning the gap. CDR3 DNA: TGTGCCAGCAGTTCTCCTCAGGGTGGGAGCAATCAGCCCCAGCATTTT. Translated: CASSSPQGGSNQPQHF.

Here the CDR3 reads CAIQRQGLAGGLQYF. CDR3 nucleotides: TGTGCCATCCAACGGCAGGGACTAGCGGGAGGATTGCAGTATTTT. The chain employs TRBV10-3 and TRBJ2-3; 15 nucleotides agree with TRBD2. Germline CDR1 is ENHRY and CDR2 is SYGVKD. With 8 bases clipped from V and 11 bases from J, the junction kept 11 bases outside the gene matches. The CDR3 is made up of 15 amino acids.

The chain couples TRBV23-1 to TRBJ2-3; 8 bases line up with TRBD2. Being an ORF, TRBV23-1 has a function that is uncertain. The CDR3 spans 12 residues. V lost 2 bases to trimming and J lost 8 bases; unmatched junction nucleotides: 0. DNA for the CDR3: TGCGCCAGCAGTCAAACTAGCGGTACGCAGTATTTT. Translating gives CASSQTSGTQYF.

This clone was recorded a few times. The chain is built from TRBV6-1 and TRBJ1-5; weak D call: TRBD1 (5 bases). V was cut by 1 base and J by 1 base, with 14 bases left in between. The CDR3 loop spans 17 amino acids. Germline CDR1 MNHNS, CDR2 SASEGT. CDR3 sequence reads: CASSEDRGQFSNQPQHF. The CDR3 DNA sequence: TGTGCCAGCAGTGAAGACCGTGGACAATTCAGCAATCAGCCCCAGCATTTT.

About this clone: It is likely a read error: a sequence one base away is far more abundant. The V and J genes are TRBV5-1 and TRBJ2-5; perhaps TRBD1 as D (6 bases). The germline CDR1 and CDR2 sequences are SGHRS and YFSETQ. The CDR3 runs 12 residues. V lost 3 bases to trimming and J lost 5 bases, with 8 bases between them. The CDR3 here is CASSSQGETQYF. In nucleotides, the CDR3 is TGCGCCAGCAGCTCCCAGGGGGAGACCCAGTACTTC. The whole variable domain, remainder taken from reference TRBV5-1 and TRBJ2-5, is KAGVTQTPRYLIKTRGQQVTLSCSPISGHRSVSWYQQTPGQGLQFLFEYFSETQRNKGNFPGRFSGRQFSNSRSEMNVSTLELGDSALYLCASSSQGETQYFGPGTRLLVL.

In its sample, this clone was seen a few times. The V call is TRBV14, the J call TRBJ1-1; D unresolved. The CDR3 totals 13 residues. The germline V and J ends were trimmed by 1 base and 3 bases, with 6 bases remaining between them. The germline CDR1 and CDR2 sequences are SGHDN and FVKESK. The CDR3 here is CASSQAAYTEAFF. CDR3 DNA: TGTGCCAGCAGCCAAGCCGCCTACACTGAAGCTTTCTTT.

The J gene is TRBJ2-6, the V gene TRBV7-2; tentatively, D is TRBD1 (5 bases). V was clipped by 7 bases and J by 0 bases, with 16 bases between them. Germline V gene lookup returns CDR1 SGHTA and CDR2 FQGNSA. This CDR3 has 17 residues. The CDR3: CASTRTGVISGANVLTF. The CDR3 nucleotides read TGTGCCAGCACAAGAACAGGTGTTATCTCTGGGGCCAACGTCCTGACTTTC.

This chain joins TRBV6-1 and TRBJ1-1; 9 nucleotides line up with TRBD1. CDR3 length: 14 amino acids. Germline CDR1 is MNHNS and CDR2 is SASEGT. Trimming removed 4 bases from V and 4 bases from J; junction bases left unmatched: 4. This CDR3 is CASSGRDRATEAFF. The CDR3 coding sequence is TGTGCCAGCAGTGGGCGGGACAGGGCCACTGAAGCTTTCTTT.

This sequence joins TRBV6-1 and TRBJ2-7, with TRBD1 matching 9 bases. J lost 3 bases, V lost 1 base, and 4 bases had no gene match. The CDR3 consists of 15 residues. Germline assignment: CDR1 MNHNS and CDR2 SASEGT. CDR3 loop: CASSEVDRGFYEQYF. The CDR3 DNA follows: TGTGCCAGCAGTGAAGTGGACAGGGGTTTCTACGAGCAGTACTTC.

This chain links TRBV18 with TRBJ2-1, with 9 bases fitting TRBD2. The CDR3 length is 15 residues. The junction had 7 bases not matched to a gene; V was cut back by 2 bases and J by 8 bases. Germline values: CDR1 KGHSH, CDR2 LQKENI. The CDR3 protein is CASSPGLASRDEQFF. The CDR3 coding sequence is TGTGCCAGCTCACCAGGACTAGCGTCCAGGGATGAGCAGTTCTTC.

This clone turned up a few times. This rearrangement joins TRBV6-1 to TRBJ2-2; 7 positions match TRBD2. Germline loops: CDR1 MNHNS, CDR2 SASEGT. The CDR3 is 18 amino acids. Losses at the gene ends were 4 bases for V and 0 bases for J; bases not matched to a gene: 11. The CDR3 is CASSVPSTGGPNTGELFF. The CDR3 DNA follows: TGTGCCAGCAGTGTACCATCCACGGGGGGACCGAACACCGGGGAGCTGTTTTTT.

This chain uses TRBV6-1 with TRBJ1-1, with D unresolved. Germline V lookup: CDR1 MNHNS, CDR2 SASEGT. This CDR3 has 12 residues. Trimming cost V 6 bases and J 6 bases, with 11 bases left between them. This chain's CDR3 is CASSERVAEAFF. CDR3 sequence (DNA): TGTGCCAGCAGCGAACGGGTCGCTGAAGCTTTCTTT.

V usage is TRBV5-1 and J usage is TRBJ2-7; 7 bases agree with TRBD1. From germline, CDR1 is SGHRS and CDR2 YFSETQ. The CDR3 consists of 14 residues. V shed 5 bases and J 0 bases; nucleotides not matched to a gene: 5. The CDR3 reads CASRPGTVSYEQYF. The CDR3 coding sequence is TGCGCCAGCAGACCCGGGACAGTCTCCTACGAGCAGTACTTC.

The V call is TRBV19, the J call TRBJ2-1; D remains ambiguous. V was pared by 2 bases and J by 4 bases, with 6 bases between. Germline V gene lookup returns CDR1 LNHDA and CDR2 SQIVND (reference sequence). This CDR3 region has 13 residues. The CDR3 DNA sequence: TGTGCCAGTAGTATAATGGAGTACAATGAGCAGTTCTTC. Translation: CASSIMEYNEQFF.

The chain is built from TRBV5-1 and TRBJ1-2; D is perhaps TRBD1 (5 bases). Trimming removed 4 bases at V and 4 bases at J, with 11 bases between. CDR1 and CDR2 (germline): SGHRS, YFSETQ. The CDR3 contains 13 residues. CDR3: CASSAGQSYGYTF. The CDR3 DNA is TGCGCCAGCAGCGCGGGGCAGTCCTATGGCTACACCTTC.